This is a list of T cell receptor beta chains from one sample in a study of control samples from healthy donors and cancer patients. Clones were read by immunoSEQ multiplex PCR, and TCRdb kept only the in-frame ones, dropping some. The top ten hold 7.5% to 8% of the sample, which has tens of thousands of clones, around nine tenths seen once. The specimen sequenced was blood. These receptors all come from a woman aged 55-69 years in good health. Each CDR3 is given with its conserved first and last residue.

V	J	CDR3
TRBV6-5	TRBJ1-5	CAIPGGVGNQPQHF
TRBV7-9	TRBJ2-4	CASSQTGNIQYF
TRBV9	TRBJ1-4	CASSVGPRPGQGHEKLFF
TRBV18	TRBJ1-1	CASSGAGGTEAFF
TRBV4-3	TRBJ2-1	CASSQEGILREQFF
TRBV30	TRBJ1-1	CAWSSGFDAEAFF
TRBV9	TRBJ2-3	CASGSSGKADTQYF
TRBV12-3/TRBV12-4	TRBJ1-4	CASSPAGKLFF
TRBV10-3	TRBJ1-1	CAISESWGPEAFF
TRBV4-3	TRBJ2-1	CASSPSWRESYNEQFF
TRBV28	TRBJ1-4	CASTPGGKGMGEKLFF
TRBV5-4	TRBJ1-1	CASSLDTNTEAFF
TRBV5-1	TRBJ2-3	CASSLGDRVRREAADTQYF
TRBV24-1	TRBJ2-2	CATSDPVVPRDRVVGKKTGELFF
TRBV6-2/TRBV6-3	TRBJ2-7	CASSYQGGGYEQYF
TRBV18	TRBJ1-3	CASSLGQISGNTIYF
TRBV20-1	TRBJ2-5	CSASGTSGSGETQYF
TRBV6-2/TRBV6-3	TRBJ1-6	CASSGQAAAFSPLHF
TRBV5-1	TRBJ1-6	CASSLFGDPSNSPLHF
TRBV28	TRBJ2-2	CASGEKGGFITGELFF
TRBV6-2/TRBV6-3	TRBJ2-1	CASSYSGGGYNEQFF
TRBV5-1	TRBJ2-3	CASSLDLTDTQYF
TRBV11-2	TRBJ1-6	CASSLLLNSPLHF
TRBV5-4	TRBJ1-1	CATLPGQGRTITMNTEAFF
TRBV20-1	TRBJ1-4	CSAASNEKLFF
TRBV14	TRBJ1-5	CASSNAGLNQPQHF
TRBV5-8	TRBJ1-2	CASSLDRRPGYTF
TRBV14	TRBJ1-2	CASSQLDRPFYGYTF
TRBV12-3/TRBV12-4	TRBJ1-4	CASSLGWMELFF
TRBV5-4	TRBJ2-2	CASSAGGSNTGELFF
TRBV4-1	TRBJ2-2	CASSHPARGGKNTGELFF
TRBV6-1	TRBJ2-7	CASSEQGPIEQYF
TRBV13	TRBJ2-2	CASSLRLAQSGELFF
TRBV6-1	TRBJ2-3	CASSEGQGPDTQYF
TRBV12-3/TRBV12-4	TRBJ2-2	CASSFTGELFF
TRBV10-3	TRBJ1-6	CAISGGGTGEWSPLHF
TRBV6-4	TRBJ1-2	CASSAEEGSYGYTF
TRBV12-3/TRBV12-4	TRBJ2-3	CASSPQGDTQYF
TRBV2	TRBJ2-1	CASKKETDSYNEQFF
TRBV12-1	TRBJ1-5	CASTVRGSANQPQHF
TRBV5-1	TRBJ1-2	CASSFNRDRGAHNYGYTF
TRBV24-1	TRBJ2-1	CATSGSGGAPNEQFF
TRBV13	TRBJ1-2	CASSSGTGDRGYGYTF
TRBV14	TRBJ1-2	CASSRSLNYGYTF
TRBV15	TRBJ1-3	CATSESRLFSGNTIYF
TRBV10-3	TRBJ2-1	CAISDRVANEQFF
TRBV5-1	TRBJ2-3	CASSLQGHTDTQYF
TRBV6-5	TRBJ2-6	CASSGLLSGANVLTF
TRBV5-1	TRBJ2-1	CASSSSGTSGREQFF
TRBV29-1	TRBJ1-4	CSVADRGRNEKLFF
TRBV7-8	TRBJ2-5	CASSTPEAQYF
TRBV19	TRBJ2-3	CASSPGSTDTQYF
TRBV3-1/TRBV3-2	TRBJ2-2	CASTGLAVAGELFF
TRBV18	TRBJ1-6	CASSPPPGQAESSYNSPLHF
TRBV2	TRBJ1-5	CASRQQVNQPQHF
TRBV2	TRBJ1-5	CASSADREPNQPQHF